This passage covers 18 T cell receptor beta chains from one sample sequenced in a study of blood T cell repertoires in COVID-19. Sequenced by immunoSEQ multiplex PCR; TCRdb stores in-frame clones only, minus some. The sample lists approximately 150,000 clones; 80% to 95% were seen once. Sequenced: peripheral blood. The receptor set was obtained from a woman in her sixties with COVID-19, enrolled during active disease.

The rearrangement uses TRBV4-2 and TRBJ1-5; 9 bases match TRBD1. Germline assignment: CDR1 LGHNA and CDR2 YNFKEQ. The CDR3 covers 16 residues. Trimming took 0 bases from V and 2 from J; bases not matched to a gene: 2. For the CDR3, the DNA is TGTGCCAGCAGCCAAGATCGGACAGGGGGCAATCAGCCCCAGCATTTT. It is translated as CASSQDRTGGNQPQHF.

The gene calls are TRBV6-6 and TRBJ1-1; 7 bases match TRBD1. Germline loops: CDR1 MNHNY, CDR2 SVGAGI (reference sequence). The CDR3 runs to 14 residues. With V trimmed by 7 bases and J by 5 bases, 10 bases remained unmatched. The DNA of the CDR3 is TGTGCCAGCAACCTTAAGGGGGCCCGAACTGAAGCTTTCTTT. Its protein is CASNLKGARTEAFF.

This clone showed up just once. The chain has TRBV10-3 and TRBJ1-3; no clear D gene. CDR3 length: 16 residues. Germline V gene data show CDR1 as ENHRY and CDR2 as SYGVKD. Trimming took 3 bases from V and 4 from J, leaving 16 bases between them. CDR3 bases: TGTGCCATCAGTGATTCCGGAGGGATCTCCGGAAACACCATATATTTT. Its translation is CAISDSGGISGNTIYF.

V gene TRBV10-3 combines with J gene TRBJ1-1, with 8 bases lining up with TRBD1. This CDR3 contains 15 residues. V trimming: 4 bases; J trimming: 2 bases; junction bases outside the gene matches: 6. The germline V gene has CDR1 ENHRY and CDR2 SYGVKD. The CDR3 coding sequence is TGTGCCATCAGTGCCTCGACAGGGGTAAACACTGAAGCTTTCTTT. This sequence encodes CAISASTGVNTEAFF.

V gene TRBV10-3 combines with J gene TRBJ1-6; no firm D call. The CDR3 is 14 residues long. CDR1 and CDR2 (germline): ENHRY, SYGVKD. With 6 bases removed from V and 4 bases from J, the gap between germline ends came to 10 bases. CDR3 protein: CAISRTDYNSPLHF. DNA of the CDR3: TGTGCCATCAGCCGGACTGATTATAATTCACCCCTCCACTTT.

This chain connects TRBV6-6 to TRBJ1-2; TRBD1 might be the D (5 bases). The CDR3 sequence is 12 residues long. The germline V and J ends were trimmed by 6 bases and 8 bases, with 13 bases remaining between them. The germline gives CDR1 MNHNY, CDR2 SVGAGI (reference sequence). The CDR3 region is CASRATASGYTF. The DNA for the CDR3 is TGTGCCAGCAGAGCGACAGCCTCGGGCTACACCTTC.

This clone was counted between two and nine times. The chain uses TRBV12-3 or TRBV12-4 and TRBJ1-2; D is unresolved. With 5 bases removed from V and 7 bases from J, the gap between germline ends came to 11 bases. The CDR3 contains 12 residues. The CDR3 reads CASSPDTSGYTF. The CDR3 DNA reads TGTGCCAGCAGTCCCGACACGAGTGGCTACACCTTC.

The CDR3 coding sequence is TGTGCCAGTAGTATAGGGGAGGGGCCGAAGTTCAAGCAGTACTTC. It is translated as CASSIGEGPKFKQYF. The chain couples TRBV19 to TRBJ2-7; 7 bases match TRBD2. This CDR3 region has 15 residues. CDR1 LNHDA and CDR2 SQIVND come from the germline V gene (reference sequence). V shed 1 base and J 8 bases; nucleotides not matched to a gene: 11.

In this sample, this clone turned up once. The CDR3 loop reads CASSLRTSGRVVETQYF. The CDR3 DNA reads as TGTGCCAGCAGCTTACGGACTAGCGGGCGGGTTGTGGAGACCCAGTACTTC. The chain carries TRBV5-6 and TRBJ2-5; 11 bases match TRBD2. This CDR3 region has 17 residues. Germline V gives CDR1 SGHDT, CDR2 YYEEEE. The V segment lost 2 bases and the J segment 5 bases; nucleotides outside the gene matches: 11.

The rearrangement links TRBV11-2 to TRBJ2-2; D uncertain. The CDR3 length is 14 residues. Germline V gene sequence: CDR1 SGHAT, CDR2 FQNNGV. V lost 6 bases and J lost 3, with 11 bases in between. In DNA form, the CDR3 reads TGTGCCAGCAGTATGAATACACACACCGGGGAGCTGTTTTTT. It specifies CASSMNTHTGELFF.

V and J are TRBV2 and TRBJ1-2; D call uncertain. Trimming took 3 bases from V and 3 from J, leaving 5 bases between them. Germline lookup yields CDR1 SNHLY and CDR2 FYNNEI. The CDR3 consists of 12 residues. The chain's CDR3 is CASSDPDYGYTF. In DNA, the CDR3 is TGTGCCAGCAGTGACCCGGACTATGGCTACACCTTC.

This clone was observed many times. The chain recombines TRBV7-2 with TRBJ1-5, with 8 bases matching TRBD1. The junction had 6 bases not matched to a gene; V was cut back by 3 bases and J by 5 bases. Per the germline V gene, CDR1 is SGHTA and CDR2 is FQGNSA. This CDR3 has 15 residues. CDR3 DNA sequence: TGTGCCAGCAGCTTCGACAGGGGAGTGGATCAGCCCCAGCATTTT. Amino acid sequence: CASSFDRGVDQPQHF. Based on the CDR3 plus reference TRBV7-2 and TRBJ1-5, the full variable domain is GAGVSQSPSNKVTEKGKDVELRCDPISGHTALYWYRQSLGQGLEFLIYFQGNSAPDKSGLPSDRFSAERTGGSVSTLTIQRTQQEDSAVYLCASSFDRGVDQPQHFGDGTRLSIL.

This chain connects TRBV9 to TRBJ1-2, with TRBD1 matching over 10 bases. CDR3 length equals 17 residues. CDR1 and CDR2 (germline): SGDLS, YYNGEE. The trim removed 3 bases at V and 2 bases at J, leaving 10 bases unmatched. The DNA of the CDR3 is TGTGCCAGCAGCGCCCCACGGGACAGGGGTCGAAACTATGGCTACACCTTC. Translation gives CASSAPRDRGRNYGYTF.

The rearrangement links TRBV18 to TRBJ2-2; no firm D call. Trimming shortened V by 3 bases and J by 4 bases, and 9 bases separated the two germline ends. This CDR3 has 14 residues. CDR1 and CDR2 from the germline V gene are KGHSH and LQKENI. The CDR3 protein is CASSPGRRTGELFF. The CDR3 nucleotides read TGTGCCAGCTCACCGGGCAGGCGCACCGGGGAGCTGTTTTTT. Full variable domain (outside the CDR3, taken from reference TRBV18 and TRBJ2-2): NAGVMQNPRHLVRRRGQEARLRCSPMKGHSHVYWYRQLPEEGLKFMVYLQKENIIDESGMPKERFSAEFPKEGPSILRIQQVVRGDSAAYFCASSPGRRTGELFFGEGSRLTVL.

This chain links TRBV27 with TRBJ1-6; D possibly corresponds to TRBD1 (5 bases). The CDR3 contains 17 residues. CDR1 is MNHEY, CDR2 SMNVEV, per germline (reference sequence). V lost 4 bases and J lost 7, with 20 bases in between. In DNA, the CDR3 is TGTGCCAGCAGTTCAAAAAAATTAACGACAGACAATTCACCCCTCCACTTT. This encodes CASSSKKLTTDNSPLHF.

J is TRBJ2-7 and V is TRBV3-1 (or the pseudogene TRBV3-2); tentative D call: TRBD2 (5 bases). This CDR3 contains 13 residues. In germline, CDR1 is LGHDT, CDR2 YNNKEL (reference sequence). The ends were cut back, 0 bases at V and 10 bases at J, with 13 bases in the middle. CDR3 bases: TGTGCCAGCAGCCAAGATGAAACGGGGATTCAGTACTTC. It is translated as CASSQDETGIQYF.

The CDR3 nucleotides are TGTGCCAGCAGAGCGCCAGGGGCTCCGGCTTTCTTT. Protein: CASRAPGAPAFF. This chain connects TRBV27 to TRBJ1-1; the D gene is possibly TRBD1 (6 bases). The CDR3 runs 12 residues. Looked up from germline, CDR1 is MNHEY and CDR2 is SMNVEV (reference sequence). With 6 bases removed from V and 11 bases from J, the gap between germline ends came to 16 bases.

CDR3 bases: TGTGCCAGCAGGAGGACCGGGACAGGGCTTAATGGGTATGGCTACACCTTC. Its protein product is CASRRTGTGLNGYGYTF. The chain couples TRBV6-4 to TRBJ1-2, with 9 bases that match TRBD1. The CDR3 length is 17 residues. The ends lost 6 bases at V and 5 bases at J; junction bases unmatched: 16. CDR1 is MRHNA and CDR2 is SNTAGT in the germline V gene.